The 29 T cell receptor beta chains in this list originate from one sample, sequenced in a study of identical twins' blood T cells. A single record per CDR3 protein comes from TCRdb applying MiXCR to the 5' RACE reads. The table includes around 380,000 distinct CDR3 sequences, more than 25% detected once. The sequenced sample was PBMCs. The receptor source for this set is a woman aged 18-50 years in good health.

V gene TRBV20-1 combines with J gene TRBJ2-1, with 7 positions matching TRBD2. J was trimmed by 3 bases and V by 3 bases; bases with no gene match: 2. There are 13 residues in the CDR3. CDR1 is DFQATT and CDR2 is SNEGSKA in the germline V gene (reference sequence). The CDR3 nucleotides read TGCAGTGCTAGGGGAGGGATCTACAATGAGCAGTTCTTC. Translating it yields CSARGGIYNEQFF.

The J gene is TRBJ1-1, the V gene TRBV6-5; TRBD1 agrees at 7 bases. Germline V gives CDR1 MNHEY, CDR2 SVGAGI. V shed 3 bases and J 4 bases; nucleotides not matched to a gene: 11. The CDR3 extends over 16 amino acids. CDR3 amino acids: CASSYLGTDLLTEAFF. CDR3 coding DNA: TGTGCCAGCAGTTATCTGGGGACAGACCTCCTCACTGAAGCTTTCTTT.

This clonotype was observed at least ten times. The J gene is TRBJ1-1, the V gene TRBV28; TRBD1 matches 7 bases. The length of the CDR3 is 13 residues. Germline lookup yields CDR1 MDHEN and CDR2 SYDVKM. V was pared by 5 bases and J by 5 bases, with 5 bases of the junction left unmatched. In DNA form, the CDR3 reads TGTGCCAGCAGTCTGGACAGGAGGACTGAAGCTTTCTTT. It is translated as CASSLDRRTEAFF.

This clonotype was detected a few times. The chain joins TRBV7-8 to TRBJ2-4; maybe TRBD2 (5 bases). Germline CDR1 is SGHVS and CDR2 is FQNEAQ. The CDR3 sequence is 14 residues long. V lost 2 bases and J 4 bases, leaving 9 bases between the germline ends. The CDR3 loop reads CASSLLSGKNIQYF. In DNA form, the CDR3 reads TGTGCCAGCAGCTTACTCAGCGGTAAAAACATTCAGTACTTC.

This clonotype occurred many times. CDR3 DNA sequence: TGTGCCAGCAGCTTTGCCGGGACCACTTACGAGCAGTACTTC. Encoded protein: CASSFAGTTYEQYF. V is TRBV11-2 and J is TRBJ2-7, with D perhaps matching TRBD1 or TRBD2 (5 bases each). The CDR3 consists of 14 residues. Trimming took off 3 bases at V and 4 bases at J, with 13 bases between the two ends. Per the germline V gene, CDR1 is SGHAT and CDR2 is FQNNGV.

The V call is TRBV9, the J call TRBJ1-5, with unresolved D. With 0 bases removed from V and 7 bases from J, the gap between germline ends came to 11 bases. Germline values: CDR1 SGDLS, CDR2 YYNGEE. The CDR3 is 14 amino acids. The CDR3, as DNA: TGTGCCAGCAGCGTAGGCATTATGGACCAGCCCCAGCATTTT. Amino acid sequence: CASSVGIMDQPQHF.

Only a few counts were recorded for this clonotype. The chain carries TRBV19 and TRBJ2-4, with D unclear. Germline values: CDR1 LNHDA, CDR2 SQIVND (reference sequence). Deletions cut 3 bases from V and 1 base from J, with 10 bases between. The CDR3 runs to 15 residues. DNA of the CDR3: TGTGCCAGTAGTATTGGCCAGAACGCCAAAAACATTCAGTACTTC. This gives the protein CASSIGQNAKNIQYF.

The chain has TRBV19 and TRBJ1-2; D uncertain. Germline values: CDR1 LNHDA, CDR2 SQIVND (reference sequence). V dropped 5 bases and J dropped 2 bases, with 12 bases sitting between them. This CDR3 is built from 14 residues. The CDR3 is CASSVLTDNYGYTF. In DNA form, the CDR3 reads TGTGCCAGTAGTGTTCTGACGGACAACTATGGCTACACCTTC.

This clonotype was seen only once. This chain joins TRBV6-5 and TRBJ2-2; 13 bases line up with TRBD2. Trimming at V came to 7 bases and at J to 5 bases, leaving 1 base not matched to a gene. This CDR3 is built from 14 residues. The germline V gene has CDR1 MNHEY and CDR2 SVGAGI. The CDR3: CASKGLAGTGELFF. The CDR3 nucleotides read TGTGCCAGCAAGGGACTAGCGGGGACCGGGGAGCTGTTTTTT.

This sequence joins TRBV20-1 and TRBJ1-1, with 8 bases that match TRBD1. There are 15 residues in the CDR3. CDR1 DFQATT and CDR2 SNEGSKA come from the germline V gene (reference sequence). V gave up 0 bases and J gave up 5 bases; unmatched junction bases: 8. This CDR3 is CSAREKTGAGTEAFF. In DNA, the CDR3 is TGCAGTGCTAGAGAAAAGACAGGGGCAGGGACTGAAGCTTTCTTT.

This clonotype came up many times. J is TRBJ1-4 and V is TRBV11-2, with D tentatively TRBD1 (5 bases). This CDR3 region has 14 residues. Germline values: CDR1 SGHAT, CDR2 FQNNGV. V lost 5 bases to trimming and J lost 0 bases, with 7 bases between them. The CDR3, as DNA: TGTGCCAGCAGCGTGACAGCAACTAATGAAAAACTGTTTTTT. Its translation is CASSVTATNEKLFF.

The chain has TRBV9 and TRBJ2-1; D is possibly TRBD1 or TRBD2 (6 bases each). The CDR3 extends over 17 amino acids. Germline lookup yields CDR1 SGDLS and CDR2 YYNGEE. Trimming took off 4 bases at V and 1 base at J, with 18 bases between the two ends. CDR3 sequence (DNA): TGTGCCAGCAGCTCTCATTCTGGAGGGGGATCCTACAATGAGCAGTTCTTC. Translating it yields CASSSHSGGGSYNEQFF.

This clonotype occurred a few times. The chain carries TRBV29-1 and TRBJ2-2, with D perhaps TRBD1 or TRBD2 (6 bases each). In germline, CDR1 is SQVTM, CDR2 ANQGSEA. The CDR3 extends over 13 amino acids. V lost 7 bases, J lost 3 bases, and 12 bases lay in between. The CDR3 DNA reads TGCAGCGGGGTGGAGGGGGACACCGGGGAGCTGTTTTTT. Translation gives CSGVEGDTGELFF.

The chain is built from TRBV6-1 and TRBJ2-7, with D possibly called TRBD1 or TRBD2 (7 bases each). CDR1 is MNHNS and CDR2 is SASEGT in the germline V gene. This CDR3 has 18 amino acids. Trimming pared 4 bases from V and 2 bases from J, leaving 24 bases between. This CDR3 is CASSGQGERASGTYEQYF. Written as DNA, the CDR3 is TGTGCCAGCAGTGGGCAGGGGGAACGGGCTAGCGGAACCTACGAGCAGTACTTC.

V is TRBV29-1 and J is TRBJ1-2; TRBD1 aligns across 7 bases. Germline trimming cut 6 bases from V and 6 bases from J; bases unmatched to any gene: 10. This CDR3 spans 13 amino acids. The germline gives CDR1 SQVTM, CDR2 ANQGSEA. This chain's CDR3 is CSVGGRRGNGYTF. CDR3 DNA: TGCAGCGTCGGTGGGCGCAGGGGGAATGGCTACACCTTC.

The chain couples TRBV12-3 or TRBV12-4 to TRBJ2-4; D possibly corresponds to TRBD2 (6 bases). The CDR3 contains 15 residues. V lost 6 bases to trimming and J lost 5 bases, with 17 bases between them. The DNA for the CDR3 is TGTGCCAGCAGCTCTTCCCCGGGACTGCAAAACATTCAGTACTTC. Translating gives CASSSSPGLQNIQYF.

The chain carries TRBV7-2 and TRBJ2-1; the D gene is possibly TRBD1 (6 bases). Between the trimmed V and J ends, which lost 7 bases and 1 base, there was a span of 17 bases. The CDR3 loop spans 16 amino acids. Germline CDR1 SGHTA, CDR2 FQGNSA. CDR3 in DNA: TGTGCCAGCATCTTGAGGGGGTATATTTCCTACAATGAGCAGTTCTTC. It is translated as CASILRGYISYNEQFF.

This clonotype was detected a few times. CDR3 region: CASRRQLNTGELFF. For the CDR3, the DNA is TGTGCCAGCAGGCGACAGCTAAACACCGGGGAGCTGTTTTTT. V is TRBV2 and J is TRBJ2-2; tentatively, D is TRBD1 (5 bases). The V end lost 6 bases, the J end lost 2 bases, and 10 bases lay between the germline ends. CDR1 is SNHLY and CDR2 is FYNNEI in the germline V gene. The CDR3 extends over 14 amino acids. The full variable domain, in which reference TRBV2 and TRBJ2-2 provide the parts outside the CDR3, is EPEVTQTPSHQVTQMGQEVILRCVPISNHLYFYWYRQILGQKVEFLVSFYNNEISEKSEIFDDQFSVERPDGSNFTLKIRSTKLEDSAMYFCASRRQLNTGELFFGEGSRLTVL.

The chain combines TRBV3-1 with TRBJ2-2, with D tentatively TRBD1 (5 bases). The CDR3 sequence is 15 residues long. Germline V gene lookup returns CDR1 LGHDT and CDR2 YNNKEL (reference sequence). The ends were cut back, 0 bases at V and 2 bases at J, with 7 bases in the middle. CDR3 region: CASSQEGVNTGELFF. In DNA form, the CDR3 reads TGTGCCAGCAGCCAAGAAGGGGTAAACACCGGGGAGCTGTTTTTT.

This clonotype was seen more than once but under ten times. The genes are TRBV6-4 and TRBJ1-1; 9 positions match TRBD1. The CDR3 spans 14 residues. J was trimmed by 3 bases and V by 6 bases; bases with no gene match: 5. Germline V gene sequence: CDR1 MRHNA, CDR2 SNTAGT. CDR3 loop: CASSRDREDTEAFF. The CDR3, as DNA: TGTGCCAGCAGCCGGGACAGGGAGGACACTGAAGCTTTCTTT.

On this clonotype itself: A much larger clone lies one base from this, so it may be a read error. The rearrangement joins TRBV7-6 to TRBJ2-1, with 10 nucleotides matching TRBD2. The J segment lost 7 bases and the V segment lost 5 bases, leaving 8 bases of the junction unmatched. Germline lookup yields CDR1 SGHVS and CDR2 FNYEAQ. The CDR3 sequence is 15 residues long. The CDR3 is CASSLASGSENEQFF. CDR3 DNA: TGTGCCAGCAGCCTCGCTAGCGGGAGTGAGAATGAGCAGTTCTTC.

This chain links TRBV7-9 with TRBJ1-1; TRBD1 is a possible D gene (5 bases). The CDR3 has 16 amino acids. Germline values: CDR1 SEHNR, CDR2 FQNEAQ (reference sequence). Trimming took 2 bases from V and 0 from J, leaving 13 bases between them. CDR3 in amino acids: CASSLLPGHLNTEAFF. The CDR3 DNA sequence: TGTGCCAGCAGCTTACTCCCTGGACACCTGAACACTGAAGCTTTCTTT.

This clonotype was counted only a few times. The chain combines TRBV11-2 with TRBJ2-3; D is unresolved. The CDR3 runs to 15 residues. In germline, CDR1 is SGHAT, CDR2 FQNNGV. The V gene lost 0 bases and the J gene lost 4 bases, with 11 bases spanning the gap. For the CDR3, the DNA is TGTGCCAGCAGCTTAGATGGGTCTAGTCCAGATACGCAGTATTTT. Residues: CASSLDGSSPDTQYF.

The V and J genes are TRBV28 and TRBJ1-6; TRBD1 matches 7 bases. Germline values: CDR1 MDHEN, CDR2 SYDVKM. The CDR3 is 13 amino acids. The V gene end was trimmed by 6 bases and the J gene end by 6 bases; junction bases not matched to a gene: 2. In DNA, the CDR3 is TGTGCCAGCAGAGAGGGGGCTAATTCACCCCTCCACTTT. Translating it yields CASREGANSPLHF.

This clonotype was observed a handful of times. V and J are TRBV29-1 and TRBJ1-1; D unresolved. The CDR3 covers 10 residues. Germline V gives CDR1 SQVTM, CDR2 ANQGSEA. CDR3 in DNA: TGCAGTCGACACAACACTGAAGCTTTCTTT. Translating it yields CSRHNTEAFF.

Concerning this clonotype itself: A much larger clone is a single base away; this may be a read error. The V call is TRBV20-1, the J call TRBJ2-3; the D gene could be TRBD1 or TRBD2 (5 bases each). CDR1 is DFQATT and CDR2 is SNEGSKA in the germline V gene (reference sequence). V gave up 7 bases and J gave up 4 bases, with 18 bases separating them. There are 14 residues in the CDR3. The CDR3 DNA reads TGCAGTGTCGTACCGGGGCAACGAGCAGATACGCAGTATTTT. Encoded protein: CSVVPGQRADTQYF.

This clonotype showed up just a few times. The J gene is TRBJ2-3, the V gene TRBV7-2, with TRBD2 matching over 8 bases. There are 15 residues in the CDR3. V lost 5 bases and J lost 4; bases outside the gene matches: 8. Germline V lookup: CDR1 SGHTA, CDR2 FQGNSA. The CDR3 region is CASSLGTRSPDTQYF. In DNA, the CDR3 is TGTGCCAGCAGCCTCGGGACTAGGAGCCCAGATACGCAGTATTTT.

The chain recombines TRBV6-2 or TRBV6-3 with TRBJ2-3; D perhaps matches TRBD2 (5 bases). The V end was cut by 10 bases, the J end by 4 bases, with 18 bases between. The germline V gene has CDR1 MNHEY and CDR2 SVGEGT. The CDR3 runs to 14 residues. The CDR3 sequence is CATTERTVADTQYF. DNA of the CDR3: TGTGCCACCACCGAGCGGACCGTAGCAGATACGCAGTATTTT.

This clonotype occurred a few times. The CDR3 DNA reads TGCAGTGCTAGTCGGGGGGCGCTTGGCACAGATACGCAGTATTTT. It yields the protein CSASRGALGTDTQYF. The J gene is TRBJ2-3, the V gene TRBV20-1; maybe TRBD2 (7 bases). V lost 3 bases and J lost 1, with 14 bases in between. Looked up from germline, CDR1 is DFQATT and CDR2 is SNEGSKA (reference sequence). CDR3 length: 15 amino acids.